The 14 T cell receptor beta chains in this list originate from one sample, sequenced in a study of shared clonotypes between healthy human individuals. Data came from immunoSEQ multiplex PCR; TCRdb stores just in-frame clones and leaves some out. Of 2.5 million or so clones listed, approximately 90% are singletons. Sequences were obtained from naive CD4+ T cells sorted from blood. Subset defined: CD45RA+ positively selected. The source of these receptors is a man younger than 35 in good health.

The chain uses TRBV5-6 and TRBJ2-3; 15 bases line up with TRBD2. The CDR3 length is 16 residues. Germline CDR1 is SGHDT and CDR2 is YYEEEE. V trimming: 5 bases; J trimming: 5 bases; junction bases outside the gene matches: 6. CDR3 DNA: TGTGCCAGCAGTTACGGACTAGCGGGAGGGATAGATACGCAGTATTTT. This gives the protein CASSYGLAGGIDTQYF.

V usage is TRBV7-9 and J usage is TRBJ1-1; D gene unclear. Germline lookup yields CDR1 SEHNR and CDR2 FQNEAQ (reference sequence). Trimming removed 5 bases at V and 1 base at J, with 14 bases between. This CDR3 contains 15 residues. The CDR3 region has the DNA TGTGCCAGCAGCCCCCATCCGATGGGGAACACTGAAGCTTTCTTT. Its translation is CASSPHPMGNTEAFF.

CDR3 nucleotide sequence: TGTGCCTGGACCCTTCGATCCGGTTCGTATGGCTACACCTTC. Translation gives CAWTLRSGSYGYTF. The chain combines TRBV30 with TRBJ1-2; no clear D. Deletions cut 4 bases from V and 5 bases from J, with 17 bases between. Germline CDR1 is GTSNPN and CDR2 is SVGIG (reference sequence). CDR3 length: 14 amino acids.

There are a few counts of this clone. V gene TRBV7-9 combines with J gene TRBJ1-1; 7 bases fit TRBD1. The trim removed 7 bases at V and 0 bases at J, leaving 5 bases unmatched. This CDR3 comprises 14 residues. CDR1 and CDR2 from the germline V gene are SEHNR and FQNEAQ (reference sequence). This CDR3 is CASIPGGLNTEAFF. DNA for the CDR3: TGTGCCAGCATCCCAGGGGGATTGAACACTGAAGCTTTCTTT.

This sequence joins TRBV7-2 and TRBJ2-3; tentative D call: TRBD1 (6 bases). CDR1 is SGHTA and CDR2 is FQGNSA in the germline V gene. Trimming left V 3 bases short and J 0 bases short, with 10 bases between. The CDR3 is 15 residues long. The CDR3: CASSFRQASTDTQYF. CDR3 DNA: TGTGCCAGCAGCTTCAGACAGGCCAGCACAGATACGCAGTATTTT.

This clone was detected once. The sample carries other DNA sequences with the same CDR3. The chain recombines TRBV19 with TRBJ1-2; D call uncertain. This CDR3 is 13 amino acids long. CDR1 and CDR2 (germline): LNHDA, SQIVND (reference sequence). Between the trimmed V and J ends, which lost 2 bases and 0 bases, there was a span of 4 bases. CDR3 nucleotides: TGTGCCAGTAGTATAACCTCTAACTATGGCTACACCTTC. Translated, it gives CASSITSNYGYTF.

Turning to this clone: Other nucleotide sequences from this sample produce the same CDR3. This chain connects TRBV2 to TRBJ1-6, with TRBD1 as a possible D gene (6 bases). The V gene lost 4 bases and the J gene lost 1 base, with 11 bases spanning the gap. The length of the CDR3 is 16 residues. Germline V CDR1 and CDR2: SNHLY, FYNNEI. CDR3 loop: CASSGGGLSYNSPLHF. CDR3 coding DNA: TGTGCCAGCAGTGGGGGGGGCCTATCCTATAATTCACCCCTCCACTTT.

This rearrangement joins TRBV7-2 to TRBJ1-2; D is ambiguous. CDR3 size: 15 residues. Deletions cut 5 bases from V and 5 bases from J, with 18 bases between. Germline CDR1 and CDR2: SGHTA and FQGNSA. This chain's CDR3 is CASSVVSTGLYGYTF. CDR3 coding DNA: TGTGCCAGCAGCGTTGTATCCACGGGCCTTTATGGCTACACCTTC.

The V and J genes are TRBV4-2 and TRBJ1-2; D remains ambiguous. Trimming removed 1 base from V and 4 bases from J, with 13 bases in between. The length of the CDR3 is 15 residues. Germline assignment: CDR1 LGHNA and CDR2 YNFKEQ. In nucleotides, the CDR3 is TGTGCCAGCAGCCAAGCCCGGGGTCTTTTCTATGGCTACACCTTC. This sequence encodes CASSQARGLFYGYTF.

The V and J genes are TRBV2 and TRBJ1-1; perhaps TRBD1 as D (5 bases). The CDR3 extends over 13 amino acids. CDR1 is SNHLY and CDR2 is FYNNEI in the germline V gene. V dropped 8 bases and J dropped 4 bases, with 14 bases sitting between them. The CDR3 is CASLAGSGTEAFF. The DNA of the CDR3 is TGTGCCAGCCTGGCAGGGTCCGGCACTGAAGCTTTCTTT.

A remark on this clone: This likely stems from a read error, as it lies one base from a far larger clone. The CDR3 loop reads CASSLMGTDTQYF. CDR3 in DNA: TGTGCCAGCAGCTTAATGGGCACAGATACGCAGTATTTT. The chain recombines TRBV11-1 with TRBJ2-3, with D hard to call. CDR3 size: 13 residues. Germline V CDR1 and CDR2: SGHAT, FQDESV (reference sequence). V dropped 2 bases and J dropped 1 base, with 4 bases sitting between them.

The V gene is TRBV4-1, the J gene TRBJ2-2; 9 nucleotides line up with TRBD2. V dropped 3 bases and J dropped 4; count of bases not matched to a gene: 6. The CDR3 consists of 16 residues. Per the germline V gene, CDR1 is MGHRA and CDR2 is YSYEKL. In DNA, the CDR3 is TGCGCCAGCAGCCAGTTAGCGGGGGTTCCCACCGGGGAGCTGTTTTTT. Its protein product is CASSQLAGVPTGELFF.

This clone was found once. The V and J genes are TRBV7-8 and TRBJ1-5, with D tentatively TRBD1 (5 bases). The V and J ends lost 1 base and 6 bases respectively, with 22 bases between them. The CDR3 consists of 18 residues. Germline assignment: CDR1 SGHVS and CDR2 FQNEAQ. Written as DNA, the CDR3 is TGTGCCAGCAGCTTAGGTTACGGGGCGGGGCGGGGAAGTCAGCCCCAGCATTTT. It is translated as CASSLGYGAGRGSQPQHF.

The CDR3 reads CASSKINLNTEAFF. The CDR3 DNA sequence: TGTGCCAGCAGTAAAATAAACTTGAACACTGAAGCTTTCTTT. V usage is TRBV6-1 and J usage is TRBJ1-1; D is undetermined. CDR3 size: 14 residues. Trimming cost V 5 bases and J 0 bases, with 10 bases left between them. Germline CDR1 is MNHNS and CDR2 is SASEGT.